Following are 3 T cell receptor beta chains from one sample sequenced in a study of human T cells and chemical hapten exposure. A single record per CDR3 protein comes from TCRdb applying MiXCR to the RACE reads. Among around 99,000 distinct CDR3 sequences, roughly a tenth were seen once, and the ten largest hold approximately 3%. Described time point: patch test 2, 6 weeks after DPC sensitization. Treatment reported: therapeutic diphenylcyclopropenone sensitization with weekly scalp DPC. The source material was whole blood, sampled in connection with sensitization to the hapten diphenylcyclopropenone (DPC). The receptors originated from a woman in her thirties or forties with alopecia areata. Some clones in this sample may be carry-over from other donors' samples.

Many counts were recorded for this clonotype. The chain joins TRBV30 to TRBJ2-5; TRBD1 agrees at 8 bases. The CDR3 has 14 residues. Germline V lookup: CDR1 GTSNPN, CDR2 SVGIG (reference sequence). V trimming: 2 bases; J trimming: 2 bases; junction bases outside the gene matches: 4. Here the CDR3 DNA reads TGTGCCTGGAGTTCCGGACAGGGTCAAGAGACCCAGTACTTC. This gives the protein CAWSSGQGQETQYF.

This clonotype was observed a handful of times. This chain links TRBV7-6 with TRBJ2-1; TRBD2 matches 9 bases. CDR3 length: 15 amino acids. Germline CDR1 SGHVS, CDR2 FNYEAQ. The trim removed 1 base at V and 6 bases at J, leaving 4 bases unmatched. The CDR3: CASSLGLAGINEQFF. For the CDR3, the DNA is TGTGCCAGCAGCTTAGGTCTAGCGGGGATCAATGAGCAGTTCTTC.

Many counts were recorded for this clonotype. V is TRBV29-1 and J is TRBJ1-2; D might be TRBD1 (5 bases). Trimming left V 7 bases short and J 2 bases short, with 8 bases between. The CDR3 is 11 residues long. The germline gives CDR1 SQVTM, CDR2 ANQGSEA. DNA of the CDR3: TGCAGCGCACAGGAAAACTATGGCTACACCTTC. Translated, it gives CSAQENYGYTF.